A selection of T cell receptor beta chains follows, all from one sample in a study of molecular identifiers for immune sequencing clone quantification. TCRdb reprocessed the PCR reads with MiXCR, giving one entry per CDR3 protein. The sample has approximately 500,000 distinct CDR3 sequences, about 21% seen once. The sequenced sample was naive CD8+ T cells from blood, with Jurkat cell RNA spiked in. These TCRs come from a human donor in good health. Some libraries in this study had Jurkat cell RNA spiked in. Both conserved end residues are part of each CDR3. The order of the fields is clone size, V gene, J gene, D gene, CDR3 protein, CDR3 DNA. The D gene is left open where the match is weak. Clone size is given for some rows only: seen once, a few or many times, or a class if the clone is expanded.

clone_size: -
v_call: TRBV11-2
j_call: TRBJ2-7
d_call: TRBD1
cdr3_aa: CASSLAWDRVYEQYF
cdr3_nt: TGTGCCAGCAGCTTGGCCTGGGACAGGGTATACGAGCAGTACTTC

clone_size: few
v_call: TRBV2
j_call: TRBJ2-7
d_call: -
cdr3_aa: CASRTGGPVWEQYF
cdr3_nt: TGTGCCAGCCGTACCGGAGGCCCCGTGTGGGAGCAGTACTTC

clone_size: -
v_call: TRBV5-3
j_call: TRBJ2-7
d_call: -
cdr3_aa: CASSLDLYEQHF
cdr3_nt: TGTGCCAGCAGCTTGGACCTCTACGAGCAGCACTTC

clone_size: -
v_call: TRBV10-3
j_call: TRBJ2-7
d_call: -
cdr3_aa: CAISDPAGVLHEQYF
cdr3_nt: TGTGCCATCAGTGACCCTGCAGGGGTGCTCCACGAGCAGTACTTC

clone_size: -
v_call: TRBV9
j_call: TRBJ2-3
d_call: -
cdr3_aa: CASSDTSPGSNGFTDTQYF
cdr3_nt: TGTGCCAGCAGTGACACTTCTCCGGGTTCCAACGGGTTCACAGATACGCAGTATTTT

clone_size: few
v_call: TRBV15
j_call: TRBJ1-5
d_call: -
cdr3_aa: CATEDAGQAATLPQHF
cdr3_nt: TGTGCCACCGAGGATGCGGGGCAGGCCGCAACCTTGCCCCAGCATTTT

clone_size: few
v_call: TRBV7-7
j_call: TRBJ2-3
d_call: TRBD2
cdr3_aa: CASSFRGRSTDTQYF
cdr3_nt: TGTGCTAGCAGCTTTCGCGGGAGGTCCACAGATACGCAGTATTTT

clone_size: many
v_call: TRBV29-1
j_call: TRBJ2-4
d_call: -
cdr3_aa: CSVEERGSRAKNIQYF
cdr3_nt: TGCAGCGTTGAAGAAAGGGGTTCGCGGGCCAAAAACATTCAGTACTTC

clone_size: once
v_call: TRBV6-1
j_call: TRBJ2-3
d_call: TRBD2
cdr3_aa: CASSEARPAGGDTDTQYF
cdr3_nt: TGTGCCAGCAGTGAGGCTCGACCAGCGGGAGGTGACACAGATACGCAGTATTTT

clone_size: many
v_call: TRBV7-9
j_call: TRBJ2-2
d_call: -
cdr3_aa: CASSFFTGELFF
cdr3_nt: TGTGCCAGCAGCTTTTTTACCGGGGAGCTGTTTTTT

clone_size: many
v_call: TRBV6-2/TRBV6-3
j_call: TRBJ1-5
d_call: -
cdr3_aa: CASSYSRVQPQHF
cdr3_nt: TGTGCCAGCAGTTACTCGAGAGTTCAGCCCCAGCATTTT

clone_size: many
v_call: TRBV19
j_call: TRBJ1-5
d_call: TRBD1
cdr3_aa: CASRVGQGLNQPQHF
cdr3_nt: TGTGCCAGTAGAGTAGGACAGGGATTGAATCAGCCCCAGCATTTT

clone_size: -
v_call: TRBV30
j_call: TRBJ1-2
d_call: -
cdr3_aa: CAWGGEINF
cdr3_nt: TGTGCCTGGGGGGGAGAGATTAACTTC

clone_size: many
v_call: TRBV5-6
j_call: TRBJ2-7
d_call: -
cdr3_aa: CASSLGAGGTYEQYF
cdr3_nt: TGTGCCAGCAGCTTGGGGGCAGGCGGAACCTACGAGCAGTACTTC

clone_size: few
v_call: TRBV20-1
j_call: TRBJ2-7
d_call: -
cdr3_aa: CSARPDNSYEQYF
cdr3_nt: TGCAGTGCTAGACCCGACAACTCCTACGAGCAGTACTTC

clone_size: few
v_call: TRBV7-3
j_call: TRBJ2-1
d_call: TRBD2
cdr3_aa: CASSLNTGGTYEQFF
cdr3_nt: TGTGCCAGCAGCTTAAATACGGGAGGTACCTATGAGCAGTTCTTC

clone_size: few
v_call: TRBV24-1
j_call: TRBJ2-1
d_call: -
cdr3_aa: CATSDSDSMKHYNEQFF
cdr3_nt: TGTGCCACCAGTGATTCGGACTCGATGAAACACTACAATGAGCAGTTCTTC

clone_size: many
v_call: TRBV19
j_call: TRBJ1-4
d_call: TRBD1
cdr3_aa: CASSVTQGVGEKLFF
cdr3_nt: TGTGCCAGTAGTGTAACCCAGGGGGTTGGCGAAAAACTGTTTTTT

clone_size: few
v_call: TRBV7-3
j_call: TRBJ2-1
d_call: TRBD2
cdr3_aa: CASSPSGDVDEQFF
cdr3_nt: TGTGCCAGCAGCCCAAGCGGGGACGTAGATGAGCAGTTCTTC

clone_size: -
v_call: TRBV28
j_call: TRBJ2-5
d_call: -
cdr3_aa: CASSFKDTQETQYF
cdr3_nt: TGTGCCAGCAGTTTTAAGGACACCCAAGAGACCCAGTACTTC

clone_size: few
v_call: TRBV20-1
j_call: TRBJ2-3
d_call: TRBD2
cdr3_aa: CSARDIWGLADKKPTDTQYF
cdr3_nt: TGCAGTGCTAGAGATATTTGGGGACTAGCAGATAAGAAACCCACAGATACGCAGTATTTT

clone_size: few
v_call: TRBV3-1
j_call: TRBJ2-7
d_call: -
cdr3_aa: CASSQDDRLGGEQYF
cdr3_nt: TGTGCCAGCAGCCAAGATGACAGGCTGGGGGGCGAGCAGTACTTC

clone_size: few
v_call: TRBV9
j_call: TRBJ2-7
d_call: -
cdr3_aa: CASNPSGGHEQYF
cdr3_nt: TGTGCCAGCAACCCTTCGGGGGGCCACGAGCAGTACTTC

clone_size: few
v_call: TRBV13
j_call: TRBJ2-7
d_call: TRBD2
cdr3_aa: CASSASGSGNEQYF
cdr3_nt: TGTGCCAGCAGCGCCAGCGGGAGCGGCAACGAGCAGTACTTC

clone_size: many
v_call: TRBV29-1
j_call: TRBJ1-2
d_call: -
cdr3_aa: CSVDWSAAIYGYTF
cdr3_nt: TGCAGCGTTGACTGGTCTGCCGCCATCTATGGCTACACCTTC

clone_size: few
v_call: TRBV9
j_call: TRBJ1-3
d_call: -
cdr3_aa: CASSPSPGSSGNAIYF
cdr3_nt: TGTGCCAGCAGCCCCTCCCCGGGGAGCTCTGGAAACGCCATATATTTT

clone_size: many
v_call: TRBV5-6
j_call: TRBJ1-1
d_call: -
cdr3_aa: CASSLAAGTEAFF
cdr3_nt: TGTGCCAGCAGCTTGGCTGCGGGCACTGAAGCTTTCTTT

clone_size: few
v_call: TRBV19
j_call: TRBJ2-1
d_call: -
cdr3_aa: CASSRNGNNEQFF
cdr3_nt: TGTGCCAGTAGTAGGAACGGGAACAATGAGCAGTTCTTC

clone_size: few
v_call: TRBV4-3
j_call: TRBJ2-7
d_call: -
cdr3_aa: CASSQDSGSFSDEQYF
cdr3_nt: TGCGCCAGCAGCCAAGATTCGGGCTCTTTTTCCGACGAGCAGTACTTC

clone_size: few
v_call: TRBV4-3
j_call: TRBJ1-4
d_call: TRBD1
cdr3_aa: CASSQDRGQTNEKLFF
cdr3_nt: TGCGCCAGCAGCCAAGACAGGGGACAGACTAATGAAAAACTGTTTTTT

clone_size: many
v_call: TRBV6-2/TRBV6-3
j_call: TRBJ1-1
d_call: -
cdr3_aa: CASSQGEVMGTEAFF
cdr3_nt: TGTGCCAGCAGTCAAGGGGAGGTTATGGGCACTGAAGCTTTCTTT

clone_size: -
v_call: TRBV14
j_call: TRBJ2-7
d_call: -
cdr3_aa: CASSQVGGFSYEQYF
cdr3_nt: TGTGCCAGCAGCCAAGTTGGAGGGTTCTCCTACGAGCAGTACTTC

clone_size: -
v_call: TRBV29-1
j_call: TRBJ2-2
d_call: -
cdr3_aa: CSVTGRRPNTGGLFF
cdr3_nt: TGCAGCGTTACCGGACGGAGACCGAACACCGGGGGGCTGTTTTTT

clone_size: many
v_call: TRBV20-1
j_call: TRBJ1-2
d_call: -
cdr3_aa: CSARDDGYTF
cdr3_nt: TGCAGTGCTAGAGATGATGGCTACACCTTC

clone_size: -
v_call: TRBV18
j_call: TRBJ2-7
d_call: TRBD1
cdr3_aa: CASSPGKGAYEQYF
cdr3_nt: TGTGCCAGCTCACCGGGGAAGGGGGCTTACGAGCAGTACTTC

clone_size: many
v_call: TRBV6-2/TRBV6-3
j_call: TRBJ2-7
d_call: -
cdr3_aa: CASSTRTRLQHEQYF
cdr3_nt: TGTGCCAGCAGCACCCGGACCCGTCTACAACACGAGCAGTACTTC

clone_size: many
v_call: TRBV13
j_call: TRBJ2-3
d_call: -
cdr3_aa: CASTDSLTDTQYF
cdr3_nt: TGTGCCAGCACTGACTCCCTCACAGATACGCAGTATTTT

clone_size: -
v_call: TRBV20-1
j_call: TRBJ2-1
d_call: TRBD2
cdr3_aa: CSARTSGATRPNEQFF
cdr3_nt: TGCAGTGCGCGGACTAGCGGGGCCACGCGACCCAATGAGCAGTTCTTC

clone_size: -
v_call: TRBV28
j_call: TRBJ2-5
d_call: TRBD1
cdr3_aa: CASKPIRPWDRGGETQYF
cdr3_nt: TGTGCCAGCAAACCGATACGCCCCTGGGACAGGGGGGGAGAGACCCAGTACTTC

clone_size: few
v_call: TRBV4-1
j_call: TRBJ2-1
d_call: TRBD2
cdr3_aa: CASSQGEGPPYNEQFF
cdr3_nt: TGCGCCAGCAGCCAAGGGGAGGGGCCACCCTACAATGAGCAGTTCTTC

clone_size: few
v_call: TRBV4-2
j_call: TRBJ2-1
d_call: TRBD2
cdr3_aa: CASSQAGLAIYNEQFF
cdr3_nt: TGTGCCAGCAGCCAAGCCGGACTAGCGATCTACAATGAGCAGTTCTTC

clone_size: -
v_call: TRBV30
j_call: TRBJ2-7
d_call: -
cdr3_aa: CAYNEQYF
cdr3_nt: TGTGCCTACAACGAGCAGTACTTC

clone_size: -
v_call: TRBV30
j_call: TRBJ2-3
d_call: -
cdr3_aa: CAWSVVGLGLQYF
cdr3_nt: TGTGCCTGGAGTGTGGTGGGATTAGGGCTTCAGTATTTT

clone_size: -
v_call: TRBV18
j_call: TRBJ2-7
d_call: TRBD1
cdr3_aa: CASSGYRGQGDEQYF
cdr3_nt: TGTGCCAGCTCAGGCTACAGGGGGCAAGGGGACGAGCAGTACTTC

clone_size: -
v_call: TRBV30
j_call: TRBJ2-1
d_call: -
cdr3_aa: CAWRALLRGGEQFF
cdr3_nt: TGTGCCTGGAGGGCACTTCTGCGGGGCGGTGAGCAGTTCTTC

clone_size: -
v_call: TRBV27
j_call: TRBJ2-1
d_call: -
cdr3_aa: CAGSLGRGNEQFF
cdr3_nt: TGTGCCGGCAGTTTGGGCCGGGGGAATGAGCAGTTCTTC

clone_size: few
v_call: TRBV27
j_call: TRBJ2-1
d_call: -
cdr3_aa: CASSLSRLGAHEQFF
cdr3_nt: TGTGCCAGCAGTTTATCGAGACTAGGGGCCCATGAGCAGTTCTTC

clone_size: -
v_call: TRBV6-2/TRBV6-3
j_call: TRBJ2-5
d_call: -
cdr3_aa: CASSYTQGRETQYF
cdr3_nt: TGTGCCAGCAGTTACACACAGGGTCGGGAGACCCAGTACTTC

clone_size: -
v_call: TRBV5-1
j_call: TRBJ1-1
d_call: -
cdr3_aa: CASSLSGGGWTEAFF
cdr3_nt: TGCGCCAGCAGCTTGTCGGGGGGCGGTTGGACTGAAGCTTTCTTT

clone_size: many
v_call: TRBV9
j_call: TRBJ2-2
d_call: -
cdr3_aa: CASSGGPLGGELFF
cdr3_nt: TGTGCCAGCAGCGGGGGACCTTTAGGCGGGGAGCTGTTTTTT

clone_size: -
v_call: TRBV6-5
j_call: TRBJ1-6
d_call: TRBD1
cdr3_aa: CASSFNRGTYNSPLHF
cdr3_nt: TGTGCCAGCAGTTTTAACAGGGGTACCTATAATTCACCCCTCCACTTT

clone_size: -
v_call: TRBV13
j_call: TRBJ1-2
d_call: -
cdr3_aa: CASSLTGGPHGYTF
cdr3_nt: TGTGCCAGCAGCTTAACTGGGGGCCCCCATGGCTACACCTTC

clone_size: many
v_call: TRBV7-8
j_call: TRBJ2-3
d_call: -
cdr3_aa: CASSLAGGRSTDTQYF
cdr3_nt: TGTGCCAGCAGCTTAGCAGGGGGTCGGAGCACAGATACGCAGTATTTT

clone_size: few
v_call: TRBV18
j_call: TRBJ2-7
d_call: -
cdr3_aa: CASSNPETGLEQYF
cdr3_nt: TGTGCCAGTTCAAACCCCGAGACAGGTCTCGAGCAGTACTTC

clone_size: many
v_call: TRBV4-3
j_call: TRBJ1-5
d_call: -
cdr3_aa: CASSQDRTTNQPQHF
cdr3_nt: TGCGCCAGCAGCCAAGACAGAACCACAAATCAGCCCCAGCATTTT